This T cell receptor (beta chain) was recovered during a study of cytomegalovirus exposure and HLA in healthy donors. Study-level findings and limits: What a later analysis showed was that several of the most significant clusters appeared linked to common viral pathogens. The dataset shows that most TCR sequences were rare, while some public TCRs occurred in many donors. Sequencing artifact likely explains a cluster of highly shared sequence variants.

Researchers ran the PCR with 60 Vbeta and 13 Jbeta primers. As originally analysed: As a later analysis found, there were 82 million or so unique TCR beta chains, of which about 10 million were shared. Libraries were prepared by immunoSEQ multiplex PCR; TCRdb keeps only in-frame clonotypes and omits some of them. The V and J calls and clone size are taken from that table; D and trimming were inferred from the DNA. The sample holds fewer than 200,000 clones, over 80% seen once. Between the trimmed V and J ends, which lost 3 bases and 7 bases, there was a span of 13 bases. CDR3 length: 13 residues. Looked up from germline, CDR1 is MDHEN and CDR2 is SYDVKM. On this clone: As yet, its antigen is unknown.

The sequenced material came from PBMCs. The chain uses TRBV28 and TRBJ2-7; D is perhaps TRBD2 (5 bases). This sequence originates from a woman in her forties or fifties in good health and CMV-seropositive. In DNA, the CDR3 is TGTGCCAGCAGTTTTGTTAAAAGAGGGGAGCAGTACTTC. It encodes CASSFVKRGEQYF.